The 14 T cell receptor beta chains reported below all come from one sample, sequenced in a study of OX40 agonist ivuxolimab in advanced cancers. The protocol was immunoSEQ multiplex PCR, while the TCRdb copy is restricted to in-frame clones and leaves out a portion. The repertoire holds about 97,000 clones, roughly nine tenths seen once, with roughly 5% in the top ten. The sample in question was CD4+ or CD8+ T cells sorted from blood, obtained in a trial of the OX40 agonist ivuxolimab. These TCRs come from an adult with an advanced solid tumor such as melanoma, head and neck, liver or kidney cancer.

This chain links TRBV11-2 with TRBJ1-6; D gene unclear. This CDR3 has 14 residues. The germline CDR1 and CDR2 sequences are SGHAT and FQNNGV. V lost 3 bases to trimming and J lost 10 bases, with 13 bases between them. The CDR3 here is CASSFGNPYSPLHF. In DNA, the CDR3 is TGTGCCAGCAGCTTCGGGAATCCCTACTCACCCCTCCACTTT.

V gene TRBV13 combines with J gene TRBJ1-6; D gene uncertain. This CDR3 has 16 residues. Trimming shortened V by 4 bases and J by 3 bases, and 13 bases separated the two germline ends. Germline CDR1 is PRHDT and CDR2 is FYEKMQ (reference sequence). CDR3 sequence: CASSSSAAFYNSPLHF. In DNA form, the CDR3 reads TGTGCCAGCAGCTCCTCGGCAGCGTTCTATAATTCACCCCTCCACTTT.

This rearrangement joins TRBV5-8 to TRBJ2-7; TRBD1 might be the D (5 bases). CDR1 and CDR2 from the germline V gene are SGHTS and YDEGEE. V was cut by 5 bases and J by 4 bases, with 10 bases left in between. The CDR3 is made up of 12 amino acids. The CDR3 DNA follows: TGTGCCAGCAGTCAGGGAATATACGAGCAGTACTTC. It translates to CASSQGIYEQYF.

The chain recombines TRBV7-2 with TRBJ2-5; D perhaps matches TRBD2 (7 bases). The CDR3 covers 16 residues. The V gene's germline CDR1 is SGHTA and CDR2 FQGNSA. The germline V and J ends were trimmed by 2 bases and 4 bases, with 17 bases remaining between them. CDR3 coding DNA: TGTGCCAGCAGCTTAATGGGGGGGCAGGGCGGAGAGACCCAGTACTTC. It codes for CASSLMGGQGGETQYF.

The chain joins TRBV27 to TRBJ2-7; no clear D gene. The germline V and J ends were trimmed by 1 base and 6 bases, with 10 bases remaining between them. The CDR3 runs 13 residues. Germline V lookup: CDR1 MNHEY, CDR2 SMNVEV (reference sequence). The CDR3 nucleotides are TGTGCCAGCAGTTTATTAGTCGGACGCGAGCAGTACTTC. Its protein is CASSLLVGREQYF.

There are a few counts of this clone. This chain uses TRBV6-5 with TRBJ1-5; the D is unclear. This CDR3 region has 12 residues. V dropped 5 bases and J dropped 7 bases, with 9 bases sitting between them. Germline CDR1 MNHEY, CDR2 SVGAGI. This chain's CDR3 is CASSEAGQPQHF. The CDR3 region has the DNA TGTGCCAGCAGTGAAGCGGGGCAGCCCCAGCATTTT.

The genes are TRBV27 and TRBJ1-2, with 7 positions matching TRBD1. V was pared by 4 bases and J by 4 bases, with 6 bases of the junction left unmatched. This CDR3 has 14 residues. Germline CDR1 reads MNHEY; CDR2 reads SMNVEV (reference sequence). CDR3 protein: CASSSGQEVYGYTF. The CDR3 coding sequence is TGTGCCAGCAGTTCCGGACAGGAGGTCTATGGCTACACCTTC.

The rearrangement links TRBV6-1 to TRBJ2-6; TRBD2 is a possible D gene (5 bases). V was clipped by 8 bases and J by 2 bases, with 10 bases between them. The length of the CDR3 is 14 residues. Germline CDR1 and CDR2: MNHNS and SASEGT. In nucleotides, the CDR3 is TGTGCCAGCCAAGGAGGACCTGGGGCCAACGTCCTGACTTTC. Translation gives CASQGGPGANVLTF.

The sample holds a few counts of this clone. V gene TRBV2 combines with J gene TRBJ1-1; tentative D call: TRBD1 (5 bases). This CDR3 has 12 amino acids. V dropped 7 bases and J dropped 4 bases, with 10 bases sitting between them. From germline, CDR1 is SNHLY and CDR2 FYNNEI. CDR3 sequence reads: CASNVGRTEAFF. In DNA, the CDR3 is TGTGCCAGCAATGTGGGGCGCACTGAAGCTTTCTTT.

This clone was observed once. At one boundary the junction diverges from the germline segment, which might be a read error. J is TRBJ2-1 and V is TRBV4-1; 7 bases align to TRBD2. Looked up from germline, CDR1 is MGHRA and CDR2 is YSYEKL. This CDR3 spans 15 amino acids. This chain's CDR3 is CASRQVTSDDNEQFF. CDR3 coding DNA: TGCGCCAGCAGACAAGTTACTAGCGATGACAATGAGCAGTTCTTC.

The rearrangement uses TRBV11-2 and TRBJ2-2, with D maybe TRBD1 (5 bases). The germline V and J ends were trimmed by 2 bases and 5 bases, with 9 bases remaining between them. Per germline, CDR1 SGHAT and CDR2 FQNNGV. The CDR3 is 14 residues long. The CDR3 bases are TGTGCCAGCAGCTTATTACAGGCGACCGGGGAGCTGTTTTTT. Its translation: CASSLLQATGELFF.

This sequence joins TRBV5-4 and TRBJ2-3; 7 bases fit TRBD1. The germline CDR1 and CDR2 sequences are SGHNT and YYREEE (reference sequence). This CDR3 is 15 amino acids long. The J segment lost 2 bases and the V segment lost 4 bases, leaving 7 bases of the junction unmatched. The CDR3 bases are TGTGCCAGCAGCGACGACAGGGACCACACAGATACGCAGTATTTT. Amino acids: CASSDDRDHTDTQYF.

The V gene is TRBV2, the J gene TRBJ1-1; D is ambiguous. Germline-derived CDR1 and CDR2 are SNHLY and FYNNEI. V was cut by 1 base and J by 5 bases, with 5 bases left in between. The CDR3 runs 12 residues. The CDR3 DNA reads TGTGCCAGCAGTGAAGAATGGACTGAAGCTTTCTTT. As protein: CASSEEWTEAFF.

The chain carries TRBV30 and TRBJ2-3, with D hard to call. The V and J ends lost 4 bases and 5 bases respectively, with 10 bases between them. CDR1 GTSNPN and CDR2 SVGIG come from the germline V gene (reference sequence). The CDR3 consists of 12 residues. DNA for the CDR3: TGTGCCTGGAAAGGGTATCAAGATACGCAGTATTTT. It encodes CAWKGYQDTQYF.